The 2 T cell receptor beta chains given below trace back to one sample, sequenced in a study of CD8+CD57+ T cells in acquired aplastic anemia. Sequencing involved patients with CD8+CD57+ cell expansion previously shown by flow cytometry. TCR beta VDJ and CDR3 profiles were obtained from a genomic DNA template. A single record per CDR3 protein comes from TCRdb applying MiXCR to the reads. The sample carries some 170,000 distinct CDR3 sequences, roughly 65% recorded once. Sequencing was done on a sample of sorted CD4+, CD8+, or CD8+CD57+ T cells (not recorded which) from PBMCs. The receptors stem from a human donor with aplastic anemia.

This chain connects TRBV7-2 to TRBJ2-7, with D possibly being TRBD1 or TRBD2 (7 bases each). The CDR3 is made up of 15 amino acids. Germline CDR1 reads SGHTA; CDR2 reads FQGNSA. V lost 5 bases and J lost 6, with 20 bases in between. DNA of the CDR3: TGTGCCAGCAGCCAAGATGTCGGCAGGGGGGGCGAGCAGTACTTC. Translating gives CASSQDVGRGGEQYF.

This chain uses TRBV7-3 with TRBJ2-7, with a tentative D call TRBD1 (6 bases). Between the trimmed V and J ends, which lost 4 bases and 4 bases, there was a span of 20 bases. This CDR3 is built from 16 residues. Germline CDR1 and CDR2: SGHTA and FQGTGA. For the CDR3, the DNA is TGTGCCAGCAGCTCCGACGGGATGCCAGGGGCTTACGAGCAGTACTTC. Translating gives CASSSDGMPGAYEQYF.